Each of the 30 T cell receptor beta chains below was sequenced from the same sample in a study of T cell responses to AZD1222 COVID-19 vaccine. This table comes from immunoSEQ multiplex PCR, and its TCRdb copy is limited to in-frame clones, with some not included. The data contain around 60,000 clones, about 87% of them singletons. Source: peripheral blood, taken on day 0 of AZD1222 vaccination. The origin of the receptors is an adult in good health.

This chain links TRBV5-4 with TRBJ2-5; D gene unclear. This CDR3 contains 14 residues. Germline loops: CDR1 SGHNT, CDR2 YYREEE (reference sequence). V was cut by 3 bases and J by 2 bases, with 11 bases left in between. CDR3 nucleotide sequence: TGTGCCAGCAGCTGGGTGGCGTCTCAAGAGACCCAGTACTTC. This sequence encodes CASSWVASQETQYF.

This clone came up once. This chain links TRBV7-9 with TRBJ1-5, with a weak D call TRBD1 (5 bases). The germline V gene encodes CDR1 SEHNR and CDR2 FQNEAQ (reference sequence). The CDR3 is made up of 12 amino acids. V lost 5 bases to trimming and J lost 6 bases, with 8 bases between them. Here the CDR3 reads CASSLGAQPQHF. CDR3 DNA sequence: TGTGCCAGCAGCCTCGGGGCTCAGCCCCAGCATTTT.

This chain joins TRBV27 and TRBJ2-7; 13 bases map to TRBD2. Germline-derived CDR1 and CDR2 are MNHEY and SMNVEV (reference sequence). CDR3 length: 17 residues. Trimming removed 4 bases from V and 5 bases from J; junction bases left unmatched: 11. The CDR3 bases are TGTGCCAGCAGTTCCCTCCTTACTAGCGGGGGGGCCCACGAGCAGTACTTC. It encodes CASSSLLTSGGAHEQYF.

This chain uses TRBV5-4 with TRBJ2-3; no clear D gene. Germline CDR1 reads SGHNT; CDR2 reads YYREEE (reference sequence). CDR3 length: 16 residues. The ends were cut back, 1 base at V and 5 bases at J, with 17 bases in the middle. The CDR3 region is CASSLRRVLLGDTQYF. Here the CDR3 DNA reads TGTGCCAGCAGCTTGCGCCGGGTCCTTCTAGGAGATACGCAGTATTTT.

This clone was recorded once. The chain carries TRBV4-2 and TRBJ2-2, with 8 bases fitting TRBD1. Germline V CDR1 and CDR2: LGHNA, YNFKEQ. The trim removed 9 bases at V and 3 bases at J, leaving 12 bases unmatched. The CDR3 consists of 16 residues. DNA for the CDR3: TGTGCCAGTTGCCTTACCGGGACAGGCTACACCGGGGAGCTGTTTTTT. Translated: CASCLTGTGYTGELFF.

The chain links TRBV7-9 to TRBJ1-5; D call uncertain. CDR1 is SEHNR, CDR2 FQNEAQ, per germline (reference sequence). This CDR3 spans 15 amino acids. With 1 base removed from V and 0 bases from J, the gap between germline ends came to 7 bases. CDR3 in amino acids: CASSLDGYSNQPQHF. The CDR3 DNA reads TGTGCCAGCAGCTTAGACGGCTATAGCAATCAGCCCCAGCATTTT. The whole variable domain, filled in from reference TRBV7-9 and TRBJ1-5, reads DTGVSQNPRHKITKRGQNVTFRCDPISEHNRLYWYRQTLGQGPEFLTYFQNEAQLEKSRLLSDRFSAERPKGSFSTLEIQRTEQGDSAMYLCASSLDGYSNQPQHFGDGTRLSIL.

The chain is built from TRBV12-5 and TRBJ2-5; D is unclear. Per the germline V gene, CDR1 is LGHNT and CDR2 is FRNRAP. The CDR3 sequence is 12 residues long. Between the trimmed V and J ends, which lost 7 bases and 4 bases, there was a span of 10 bases. CDR3 amino acids: CASAVMGETQYF. Here the CDR3 DNA reads TGTGCTAGTGCTGTGATGGGAGAGACCCAGTACTTC.

This chain connects TRBV6-5 to TRBJ2-2; the match to TRBD2 covers 7 bases. CDR1 and CDR2 from the germline V gene are MNHEY and SVGAGI. Trimming took 5 bases from V and 4 from J; bases not matched to a gene: 4. The CDR3 covers 14 residues. CDR3 bases: TGTGCCAGCAGTCGGCGGGGGAGCACCGGGGAGCTGTTTTTT. Translation gives CASSRRGSTGELFF.

This clone was seen a few times. V is TRBV5-1 and J is TRBJ1-2; possibly TRBD1 for D (5 bases). The V gene lost 4 bases and the J gene lost 4 bases, with 26 bases spanning the gap. Germline V gene sequence: CDR1 SGHRS, CDR2 YFSETQ. CDR3 length equals 18 residues. In nucleotides, the CDR3 is TGCGCCAGCAGCGCCGGGCCCTCTTGGGGGGGTCGCGGCTATGGCTACACCTTC. It translates to CASSAGPSWGGRGYGYTF.

This sequence joins TRBV7-9 and TRBJ2-1; D is possibly TRBD2 (6 bases). V lost 5 bases to trimming and J lost 10 bases, with 9 bases between them. Germline CDR1 is SEHNR and CDR2 is FQNEAQ (reference sequence). The CDR3 runs 11 residues. In nucleotides, the CDR3 is TGTGCCAGCAGCGCCCGGGAGGAGCAGTTCTTC. Amino acids: CASSAREEQFF.

The J gene is TRBJ1-1, the V gene TRBV27; tentative D call: TRBD1 (5 bases). This CDR3 spans 13 amino acids. The ends were cut back, 8 bases at V and 4 bases at J, with 14 bases in the middle. Germline loops: CDR1 MNHEY, CDR2 SMNVEV (reference sequence). In DNA, the CDR3 is TGTGCCAGCTTTCCAGGGTATGGCACTGAAGCTTTCTTT. Protein: CASFPGYGTEAFF.

This clone has only a few counts. The V gene is TRBV6-1, the J gene TRBJ2-1, with D hard to call. The CDR3 has 16 amino acids. Germline assignment: CDR1 MNHNS and CDR2 SASEGT. The V gene lost 4 bases and the J gene lost 0 bases, with 13 bases spanning the gap. The CDR3, as DNA: TGTGCCAGCAGTGCCCCGGTGGCTAGCTCCTACAATGAGCAGTTCTTC. Translating gives CASSAPVASSYNEQFF.

The chain is built from TRBV5-1 and TRBJ2-2; a possible D gene is TRBD2 (7 bases). This CDR3 contains 16 residues. Trimming removed 3 bases at V and 0 bases at J, with 12 bases between. The germline CDR1 and CDR2 sequences are SGHRS and YFSETQ. CDR3 in amino acids: CASSWEGTTNTGELFF. In DNA, the CDR3 is TGCGCCAGCAGCTGGGAGGGGACAACGAACACCGGGGAGCTGTTTTTT.

The gene calls are TRBV7-8 and TRBJ2-7; no definite D call. The CDR3 sequence is 13 residues long. The germline V and J ends were trimmed by 1 base and 4 bases, with 8 bases remaining between them. The germline gives CDR1 SGHVS, CDR2 FQNEAQ. The CDR3: CASSLESFYEQYF. Here the CDR3 DNA reads TGTGCCAGCAGCTTAGAGTCCTTTTACGAGCAGTACTTC.

The V gene is TRBV5-6, the J gene TRBJ1-2; D might be TRBD1 (6 bases). Germline V gene data show CDR1 as SGHDT and CDR2 as YYEEEE. CDR3 length: 15 amino acids. V dropped 0 bases and J dropped 7 bases, with 16 bases sitting between them. Here the CDR3 DNA reads TGTGCCAGCAGCTTGGCGGGGGGCGCGCAATCTGGCTACACCTTC. It translates to CASSLAGGAQSGYTF.

Here the CDR3 reads CASSPQDSGGAWNEQFF. In DNA form, the CDR3 reads TGTGCCAGCTCACCACAGGATAGCGGGGGGGCGTGGAATGAGCAGTTCTTC. This sequence joins TRBV18 and TRBJ2-1; 11 bases are shared with TRBD2. The V segment lost 1 base and the J segment 7 bases; nucleotides outside the gene matches: 9. CDR1 is KGHSH, CDR2 LQKENI, per germline. The CDR3 extends over 17 amino acids.

This chain connects TRBV11-2 to TRBJ2-2; TRBD1 matches at 8 bases. The V segment lost 4 bases and the J segment 7 bases; nucleotides outside the gene matches: 5. Germline V CDR1 and CDR2: SGHAT, FQNNGV. The CDR3 has 14 residues. The CDR3 nucleotides read TGTGCCAGCAGCTGGACAGGGTCGGACGGGGAGCTGTTTTTT. Protein: CASSWTGSDGELFF. Filled out from reference TRBV11-2 and TRBJ2-2, the complete variable domain reads EAGVAQSPRYKIIEKRQSVAFWCNPISGHATLYWYQQILGQGPKLLIQFQNNGVVDDSQLPKDRFSAERLKGVDSTLKIQPAKLEDSAVYLCASSWTGSDGELFFGEGSRLTVL.

The gene calls are TRBV7-8 and TRBJ2-7; 7 positions agree with TRBD1. The CDR3 length is 16 residues. The germline gives CDR1 SGHVS, CDR2 FQNEAQ. Trimming cost V 0 bases and J 3 bases; bases outside gene matches: 8. The CDR3 coding sequence is TGTGCCAGCAGCTTAGCTAACAGGGGTCTGGGCTACGAGCAGTACTTC. Its translation is CASSLANRGLGYEQYF.

The rearrangement joins TRBV5-1 to TRBJ1-5; no firm D call. V lost 1 base to trimming and J lost 0 bases, with 8 bases between them. CDR1 is SGHRS and CDR2 is YFSETQ in the germline V gene. There are 15 residues in the CDR3. The CDR3 sequence is CASSLTGISNQPQHF. In DNA form, the CDR3 reads TGCGCCAGCAGCTTGACGGGGATTAGCAATCAGCCCCAGCATTTT.

The rearrangement joins TRBV6-5 to TRBJ2-7; D unresolved. Trimming shortened V by 0 bases and J by 0 bases, and 6 bases separated the two germline ends. This CDR3 has 14 amino acids. Germline V gene lookup returns CDR1 MNHEY and CDR2 SVGAGI. The CDR3 DNA is TGTGCCAGCAGTTACTCTCACAACTCCTACGAGCAGTACTTC. Amino acid sequence: CASSYSHNSYEQYF.

The chain carries TRBV11-1 and TRBJ1-3; 7 bases match TRBD1. The trim removed 7 bases at V and 4 bases at J, leaving 7 bases unmatched. The germline V gene encodes CDR1 SGHAT and CDR2 FQDESV (reference sequence). This CDR3 spans 14 amino acids. CDR3 sequence (DNA): TGTGCCAGCACCTGGGACAGAAGAGGAAACACCATATATTTT. Translated, it gives CASTWDRRGNTIYF.

The chain recombines TRBV5-4 with TRBJ1-2; D possibly corresponds to TRBD1 (5 bases). The CDR3 consists of 10 residues. V was trimmed by 7 bases and J by 8 bases, leaving 9 bases between them. Per the germline V gene, CDR1 is SGHNT and CDR2 is YYREEE (reference sequence). The CDR3 region is CASGGDGYTF. CDR3 nucleotide sequence: TGTGCCAGCGGCGGGGACGGCTACACCTTC. The full variable domain, with the rest looked up from reference TRBV5-4 and TRBJ1-2, is ETGVTQSPTHLIKTRGQQVTLRCSSQSGHNTVSWYQQALGQGPQFIFQYYREEENGRGNFPPRFSGLQFPNYSSELNVNALELDDSALYLCASGGDGYTFGSGTRLTVV.

The chain links TRBV7-9 to TRBJ1-1; D is unresolved. Germline V gene lookup returns CDR1 SEHNR and CDR2 FQNEAQ (reference sequence). CDR3 length: 13 amino acids. V was cut by 2 bases and J by 2 bases, with 6 bases left in between. CDR3 bases: TGTGCCAGCAGCTTATTGGCCAACACTGAAGCTTTCTTT. Translation gives CASSLLANTEAFF.

This CDR3 reads CASRPRMDAPLHF. CDR3 nucleotide sequence: TGTGCCAGCAGACCCCGGATGGACGCACCCCTCCACTTT. The chain recombines TRBV3-1 (or the pseudogene TRBV3-2) with TRBJ1-6; D call uncertain. This CDR3 is built from 13 residues. Trimming cost V 6 bases and J 11 bases, with 14 bases left between them. Germline V gene lookup returns CDR1 LGHDT and CDR2 YNNKEL (reference sequence).

The rearrangement joins TRBV18 to TRBJ1-1; TRBD1 is a possible D gene (6 bases). Germline CDR1 and CDR2: KGHSH and LQKENI. CDR3 length: 14 amino acids. V lost 3 bases to trimming and J lost 6 bases, with 14 bases between them. In nucleotides, the CDR3 is TGTGCCAGCTCACCCCCGCCCGGGGGCGCTGAAGCTTTCTTT. It is translated as CASSPPPGGAEAFF.

V usage is TRBV19 and J usage is TRBJ2-7, with 10 bases aligning to TRBD1. Germline CDR1 and CDR2: LNHDA and SQIVND (reference sequence). Germline trimming cut 4 bases from V and 9 bases from J; bases unmatched to any gene: 6. CDR3 length equals 13 residues. The CDR3 nucleotides are TGTGCCAGTAGTACCCGGGACAGGGGATCGCAGTACTTC. Translating gives CASSTRDRGSQYF.

The rearrangement joins TRBV29-1 to TRBJ1-4, with unresolved D. Germline assignment: CDR1 SQVTM and CDR2 ANQGSEA. The CDR3 consists of 14 residues. Trimming cost V 3 bases and J 7 bases, with 15 bases left between them. This CDR3 reads CSVDWSLNGEKLFF. CDR3 sequence (DNA): TGCAGCGTTGACTGGTCCCTAAACGGTGAAAAACTGTTTTTT.

This chain uses TRBV6-5 with TRBJ2-7, with 8 nucleotides matching TRBD2. V shed 11 bases and J 4 bases; nucleotides not matched to a gene: 4. This CDR3 has 11 residues. CDR1 and CDR2 from the germline V gene are MNHEY and SVGAGI. The chain's CDR3 is CAFRGGYEQYF. The DNA for the CDR3 is TGTGCCTTCCGCGGGGGGTACGAGCAGTACTTC.

The chain recombines TRBV11-2 with TRBJ1-1; a possible D gene is TRBD1 (6 bases). V lost 5 bases and J 0 bases, leaving 10 bases between the germline ends. CDR3 length: 14 residues. The V gene's germline CDR1 is SGHAT and CDR2 FQNNGV. The CDR3: CASSRTAVNTEAFF. The DNA for the CDR3 is TGTGCCAGCAGCCGGACAGCCGTGAACACTGAAGCTTTCTTT.

V and J are TRBV6-5 and TRBJ1-2; a weak D match, TRBD1 (6 bases). The CDR3 spans 15 residues. Germline CDR1 and CDR2: MNHEY and SVGAGI. The germline V and J ends were trimmed by 2 bases and 2 bases, with 12 bases remaining between them. This chain's CDR3 is CASSYRTAPNYGYTF. In DNA, the CDR3 is TGTGCCAGCAGTTACAGGACAGCTCCCAACTATGGCTACACCTTC.